This TCR beta chain was identified in a study of blood T cell repertoires in COVID-19. Study in general: Sites across the United States, Italy and Spain contributed samples from acute and convalescent COVID-19. The cDNA or gDNA used as material had been derived from T cells, B-cell-depleted T cells, or PBMCs.

Germline V gene sequence: CDR1 LNHDA, CDR2 SQIVND (reference sequence). With V trimmed by 1 base and J by 7 bases, 8 bases remained unmatched. The CDR3 extends over 15 amino acids. Authors' data handling: Amplification from reference gene primers served as the basis for estimated nucleated cell counts. The repertoire was sequenced with immunoSEQ multiplex PCR; TCRdb's copy has only in-frame clones and lacks some. V and J calls and clone size are given by that table; D and trimming were obtained from the DNA. The sample lists some 130,000 clones; almost 85% were seen once. The source of this sequence is a human donor in a cohort sampled during active COVID-19. V and J are TRBV19 and TRBJ1-2; TRBD1 matches at 8 bases. The sequenced sample was peripheral blood. The CDR3 sequence: CASSIADRASGGYTF. DNA for the CDR3: TGTGCCAGTAGTATAGCGGACAGGGCAAGTGGTGGCTACACCTTC.